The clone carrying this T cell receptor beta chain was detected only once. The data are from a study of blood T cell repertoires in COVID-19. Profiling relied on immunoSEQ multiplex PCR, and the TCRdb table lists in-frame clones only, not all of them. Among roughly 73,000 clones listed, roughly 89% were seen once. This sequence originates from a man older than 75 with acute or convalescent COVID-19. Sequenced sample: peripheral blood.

The CDR3 nucleotides are TGTGCCAGCAGGAGGACGGGGGGCTACACCTTC. It is translated as CASRRTGGYTF. The chain is built from TRBV5-8 and TRBJ1-2; no clear D. The germline CDR1 and CDR2 sequences are SGHTS and YDEGEE. The V end was cut by 5 bases, the J end by 8 bases, with 10 bases between. The CDR3 is made up of 11 amino acids.